This entry describes one T cell receptor (beta chain). At one end the junction does not follow the germline gene, possibly because of a read error. Produced via immunoSEQ multiplex PCR; TCRdb's table is partial and in-frame only. Altogether roughly 280,000 clones are present, around nine tenths being singletons, with the ten largest covering around 9%. The sample belongs to a study of blood T cell repertoires in COVID-19. CDR1 MDHEN and CDR2 SYDVKM come from the germline V gene. The CDR3 spans 18 residues. The receptor comes from a man between 35 and 55 years old with active or convalescent COVID-19. Sequenced: peripheral blood. The rearrangement joins TRBV28 to TRBJ2-3; TRBD2 aligns across 9 bases. CDR3 region: CASSSSLSPTSGTDAQYF. The CDR3 region has the DNA TGTGCCAGCAGTTCCAGTTTATCCCCGACTAGCGGCACAGATGCGCAGTATTTT.